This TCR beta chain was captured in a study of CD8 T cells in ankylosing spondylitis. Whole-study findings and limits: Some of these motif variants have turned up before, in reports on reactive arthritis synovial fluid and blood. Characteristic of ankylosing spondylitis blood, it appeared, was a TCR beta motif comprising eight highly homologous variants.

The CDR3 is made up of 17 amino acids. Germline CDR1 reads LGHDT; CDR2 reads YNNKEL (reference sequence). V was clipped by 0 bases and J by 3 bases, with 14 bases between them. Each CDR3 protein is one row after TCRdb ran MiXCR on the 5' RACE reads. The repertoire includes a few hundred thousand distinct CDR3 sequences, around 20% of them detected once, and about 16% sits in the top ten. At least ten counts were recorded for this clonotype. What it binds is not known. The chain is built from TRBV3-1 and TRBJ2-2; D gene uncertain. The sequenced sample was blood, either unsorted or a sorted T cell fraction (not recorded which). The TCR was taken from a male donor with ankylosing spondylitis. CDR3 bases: TGTGCCAGCAGCCAAGATCGAGGCAGAGCGTACACCGGGGAGCTGTTTTTT. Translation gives CASSQDRGRAYTGELFF.